The clone carrying this TCR beta chain was counted many times. Its specificity is unknown. The sample is drawn from a study of identical twins. Germline CDR1 is KGHDR and CDR2 is SFDVKD. V was clipped by 4 bases and J by 6 bases; unmatched bases: 8. The CDR3 loop spans 15 amino acids. Notes on the study in general: There was an excess of low generation probability in the out-of-frame alpha sequences that twins shared.

cDNA carried unique molecular identifiers, and a universal primer site was added by template switching. Each CDR3 protein is one row after TCRdb ran MiXCR on the 5' RACE reads. Of 550,000 to 800,000 distinct CDR3 sequences detected, 7.1% appear once; the ten largest clones hold approximately 1.5%. A further study also used this sample, focusing on yellow fever vaccine responses in identical twins. That publication notes: Twins' vaccine T cell response reportedly gave the appearance of partial convergence and partial personalization.

The chain uses TRBV24-1 and TRBJ2-1, with TRBD1 identical over 7 bases. This clonotype was sampled from a woman younger than 35 in good health. Sequenced input: PBMCs. DNA of the CDR3: TGTGCCACCAGTGACTGGACAGGCGAGGGCAATGAGCAGTTCTTC. It translates to CATSDWTGEGNEQFF.